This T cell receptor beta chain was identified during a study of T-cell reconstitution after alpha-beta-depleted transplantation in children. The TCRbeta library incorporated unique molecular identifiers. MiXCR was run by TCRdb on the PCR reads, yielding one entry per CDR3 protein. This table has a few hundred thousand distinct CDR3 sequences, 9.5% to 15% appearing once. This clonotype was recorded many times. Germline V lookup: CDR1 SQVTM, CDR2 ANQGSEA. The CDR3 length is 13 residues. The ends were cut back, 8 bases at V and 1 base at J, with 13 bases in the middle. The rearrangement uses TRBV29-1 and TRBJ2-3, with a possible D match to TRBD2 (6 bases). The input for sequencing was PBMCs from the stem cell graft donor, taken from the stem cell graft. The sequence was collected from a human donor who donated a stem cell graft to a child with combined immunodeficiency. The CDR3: CSPLGGGTDTQYF. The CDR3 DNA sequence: TGCAGCCCCCTGGGGGGTGGCACAGATACGCAGTATTTT.